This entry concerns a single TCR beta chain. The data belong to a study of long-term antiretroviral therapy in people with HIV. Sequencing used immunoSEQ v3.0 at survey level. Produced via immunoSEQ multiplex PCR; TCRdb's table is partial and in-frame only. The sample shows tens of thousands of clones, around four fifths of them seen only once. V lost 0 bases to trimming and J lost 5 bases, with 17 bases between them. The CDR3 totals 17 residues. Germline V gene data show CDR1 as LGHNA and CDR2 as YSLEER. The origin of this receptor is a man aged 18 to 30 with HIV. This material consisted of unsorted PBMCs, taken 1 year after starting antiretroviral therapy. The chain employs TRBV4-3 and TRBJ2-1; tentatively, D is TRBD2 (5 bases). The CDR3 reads CASSQDTTIPPDNEQFF. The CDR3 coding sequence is TGCGCCAGCAGCCAAGATACGACTATCCCCCCTGACAATGAGCAGTTCTTC.